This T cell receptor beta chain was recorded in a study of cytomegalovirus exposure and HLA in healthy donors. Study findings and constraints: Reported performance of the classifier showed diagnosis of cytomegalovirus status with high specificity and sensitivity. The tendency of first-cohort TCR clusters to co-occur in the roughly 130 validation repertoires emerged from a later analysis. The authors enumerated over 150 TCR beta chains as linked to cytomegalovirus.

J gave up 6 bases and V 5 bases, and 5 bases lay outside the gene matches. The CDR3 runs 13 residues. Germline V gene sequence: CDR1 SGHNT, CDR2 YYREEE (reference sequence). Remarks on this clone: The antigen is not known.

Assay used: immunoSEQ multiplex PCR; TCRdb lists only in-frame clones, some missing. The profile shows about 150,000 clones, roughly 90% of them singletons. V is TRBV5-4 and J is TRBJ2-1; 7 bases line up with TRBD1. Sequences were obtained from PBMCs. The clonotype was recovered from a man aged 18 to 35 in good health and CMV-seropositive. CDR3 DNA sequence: TGTGCCAGCAGGTACGCAGGGGGCAATGAGCAGTTCTTC. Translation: CASRYAGGNEQFF. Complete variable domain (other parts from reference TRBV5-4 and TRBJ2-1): ETGVTQSPTHLIKTRGQQVTLRCSSQSGHNTVSWYQQALGQGPQFIFQYYREEENGRGNFPPRFSGLQFPNYSSELNVNALELDDSALYLCASRYAGGNEQFFGPGTRLTVL.